This TCR beta chain was documented in a study of T cell clones after liver transplantation. Trimming took off 5 bases at V and 2 bases at J, with 13 bases between the two ends. Germline lookup yields CDR1 SGHVS and CDR2 FQNEAQ. This CDR3 has 15 residues. Data came from immunoSEQ multiplex PCR; TCRdb stores just in-frame clones and leaves some out. This table holds around 18,000 clones, over 75% found once. This chain connects TRBV7-8 to TRBJ1-3; D perhaps matches TRBD1 (6 bases). The origin of this receptor is a human patient who received a liver transplant. Certain T cells may be donor cells from the graft. Specimen: CD8+ T cells from blood, collected roughly 3.5 years after liver transplant. CDR3: CASSRTATAGNTIYF. CDR3 DNA sequence: TGTGCCAGCAGCCGGACAGCAACTGCTGGAAACACCATATATTTT. Full variable domain (rest looked up from reference TRBV7-8 and TRBJ1-3): GAGVSQSPRYKVAKRGQDVALRCDPISGHVSLFWYQQALGQGPEFLTYFQNEAQLDKSGLPSDRFFAERPEGSVSTLKIQRTQQEDSAVYLCASSRTATAGNTIYFGEGSWLTVV.